These 13 T cell receptor beta chains originate from one sample sequenced in a study of control samples from healthy donors and cancer patients. Some clones are missing from TCRdb's copy, which holds only in-frame ones; the method was immunoSEQ multiplex PCR. The data show approximately 170,000 clones, with 88% seen just once and roughly 5.3% held by the top ten. The sample was blood. Receptor source: a woman aged 25 to 39 in good health.

This rearrangement joins TRBV15 to TRBJ2-7, with D unresolved. CDR3 length: 12 residues. Germline V gene data show CDR1 as LNHNV and CDR2 as YYDKDF (reference sequence). Trimming removed 3 bases from V and 7 bases from J, with 10 bases in between. The CDR3 spells CATSSWGREQYF. CDR3 nucleotide sequence: TGTGCCACCAGCAGTTGGGGTAGGGAGCAGTACTTC.

The chain is built from TRBV5-4 and TRBJ1-6; 8 bases fit TRBD1. Germline CDR1 SGHNT, CDR2 YYREEE (reference sequence). The trim removed 2 bases at V and 6 bases at J, leaving 4 bases unmatched. This CDR3 spans 15 amino acids. CDR3 region: CASSFLDRGNSPLHF. CDR3 sequence (DNA): TGTGCCAGCAGCTTCCTCGACAGGGGTAATTCACCCCTCCACTTT.

The gene calls are TRBV4-1 and TRBJ1-2; tentative D call: TRBD1 (6 bases). The V end lost 3 bases, the J end lost 2 bases, and 7 bases lay between the germline ends. The CDR3 length is 13 residues. The V gene's germline CDR1 is MGHRA and CDR2 YSYEKL. The CDR3 here is CASSQQGNYGYTF. In nucleotides, the CDR3 is TGCGCCAGCAGCCAGCAGGGGAACTATGGCTACACCTTC.

J is TRBJ1-3 and V is TRBV7-6; perhaps TRBD1 as D (5 bases). Trimming took off 0 bases at V and 0 bases at J, with 12 bases between the two ends. Germline V lookup: CDR1 SGHVS, CDR2 FNYEAQ. This CDR3 spans 17 amino acids. The CDR3 region has the DNA TGTGCCAGCAGCTTAGCTTCTGCAGGGACCTCTGGAAACACCATATATTTT. This sequence encodes CASSLASAGTSGNTIYF.

The rearrangement joins TRBV11-2 to TRBJ1-4; possibly TRBD1 for D (5 bases). CDR3 length: 12 residues. CDR1 is SGHAT and CDR2 is FQNNGV in the germline V gene. Trimming left V 5 bases short and J 13 bases short, with 14 bases between. The CDR3 loop is CASSGRDLRLFF. Here the CDR3 DNA reads TGTGCCAGCAGCGGACGGGACCTCCGACTGTTTTTT.

The chain joins TRBV4-1 to TRBJ2-5, with D possibly TRBD1 on 5 matching bases. The germline V gene has CDR1 MGHRA and CDR2 YSYEKL. V shed 4 bases and J shed 4 bases, with 13 bases lying between them. This CDR3 has 14 residues. The CDR3 is CASSRWGERETQYF. DNA for the CDR3: TGCGCCAGCAGCCGGTGGGGCGAAAGAGAGACCCAGTACTTC.

This chain connects TRBV11-2 to TRBJ2-3; 7 bases are shared with TRBD1. The germline CDR1 and CDR2 sequences are SGHAT and FQNNGV. The length of the CDR3 is 15 residues. J lost 2 bases, V lost 4 bases, and 6 bases had no gene match. DNA of the CDR3: TGTGCCAGCAGCTCGGGACAGAGATACACAGATACGCAGTATTTT. Its protein product is CASSSGQRYTDTQYF.

V is TRBV7-9 and J is TRBJ2-1, with D perhaps TRBD2 (5 bases). The CDR3 loop spans 11 amino acids. Trimming stripped 7 bases from V and 8 bases from J, with 9 bases between. The germline V gene encodes CDR1 SEHNR and CDR2 FQNEAQ (reference sequence). CDR3: CASTPGDEQFF. The CDR3 DNA reads as TGTGCCAGCACCCCCGGGGATGAGCAGTTCTTC. Variable domain in full (rest from reference TRBV7-9 and TRBJ2-1): DTGVSQNPRHKITKRGQNVTFRCDPISEHNRLYWYRQTLGQGPEFLTYFQNEAQLEKSRLLSDRFSAERPKGSFSTLEIQRTEQGDSAMYLCASTPGDEQFFGPGTRLTVL.

The rearrangement uses TRBV4-1 and TRBJ2-5; 9 bases are shared with TRBD1. CDR1 is MGHRA, CDR2 YSYEKL, per germline. V shed 0 bases and J 9 bases; nucleotides not matched to a gene: 11. The CDR3 length is 16 residues. The CDR3 here is CASSQEITGGPAAQYF. For the CDR3, the DNA is TGCGCCAGCAGCCAAGAGATAACAGGGGGCCCCGCGGCCCAGTACTTC.

This clone was detected once. This chain links TRBV5-1 with TRBJ2-3; D might be TRBD2 (6 bases). Germline CDR1 SGHRS, CDR2 YFSETQ. This CDR3 spans 16 amino acids. Between the trimmed V and J ends, which lost 4 bases and 6 bases, there was a span of 21 bases. For the CDR3, the DNA is TGCGCCAGCAGCCTTGGGACTTCCCTCCTCGGGGATACGCAGTATTTT. This translates into CASSLGTSLLGDTQYF. Supplemented by reference TRBV5-1 and TRBJ2-3, the full variable domain reads KAGVTQTPRYLIKTRGQQVTLSCSPISGHRSVSWYQQTPGQGLQFLFEYFSETQRNKGNFPGRFSGRQFSNSRSEMNVSTLELGDSALYLCASSLGTSLLGDTQYFGPGTRLTVL.

Concerning this clone: A read error may account for a junction end that differs from germline. This rearrangement joins TRBV7-7 to TRBJ1-6, with D possibly TRBD1 on 6 matching bases. This CDR3 region has 15 residues. Per germline, CDR1 SSHAT and CDR2 FNYEAQ (reference sequence). The CDR3 bases are TGTGCTAGCAGCCCTACCGGACAGACTAATTCACCCCTCCACTTT. It codes for CASSPTGQTNSPLHF.

The V call is TRBV12-3 or TRBV12-4, the J call TRBJ2-7; D unresolved. The V gene lost 5 bases and the J gene lost 7 bases, with 9 bases spanning the gap. The CDR3 sequence is 11 residues long. The CDR3 DNA reads TGTGCCAGCAGTGTTGGCGCGGAGCAGTACGTC. Its translation is CASSVGAEQYV.

V usage is TRBV7-2 and J usage is TRBJ1-6; D is uncertain. V was shortened by 5 bases and J by 10 bases, with 15 bases between the two germline ends. The germline V gene encodes CDR1 SGHTA and CDR2 FQGNSA. This CDR3 spans 14 amino acids. CDR3 in amino acids: CASSQGEVRSPLHF. The CDR3 DNA follows: TGTGCCAGCAGCCAAGGAGAGGTCCGATCACCCCTCCACTTT.